A selection of T cell receptor beta chains follows, all from one sample in a study of cytomegalovirus exposure and HLA in healthy donors. Measured with immunoSEQ multiplex PCR; TCRdb has only the in-frame clones, and not every one. The table has about 200,000 clones, approximately 86% seen once. Sequencing input: PBMCs. Receptors were obtained from a woman between 25 and 40 years old in good health and CMV-seronegative. Both conserved end residues are part of each CDR3. A D gene is named only where the DNA matches it firmly. Not every row has a clone size; where given, it reads once, few, many or a size class.

cdr3_aa cdr3_nt j_call cdr3_length v_call clone_size d_call
CASSLPARGRPREGPDEEQFF TGCGCCAGCAGCTTGCCCGCTAGGGGTCGTCCGCGGGAGGGCCCGGATGAGGAGCAGTTCTTC TRBJ2-1 21 TRBV5-1 once TRBD2
CASSFIAGAQETQYF TGTGCCAGCAGCTTCATAGCGGGGGCCCAAGAGACCCAGTACTTC TRBJ2-5 15 TRBV7-3 once TRBD2
CASSFTGVWETQYF TGTGCCAGCAGTTTCACAGGGGTGTGGGAGACCCAGTACTTC TRBJ2-5 14 TRBV27 NA TRBD1
CASSSRSGVETQYF TGTGCCAGCAGTTCCCGGTCCGGTGTGGAGACCCAGTACTTC TRBJ2-5 14 TRBV27 once NA
CASSLGSRGPYGYTF TGTGCCAGCAGCTTAGGAAGCAGGGGGCCCTATGGCTACACCTTC TRBJ1-2 15 TRBV7-2 once TRBD1
CASSVTDRANQPQHF TGTGCCAGCAGTGTGACCGACAGGGCAAATCAGCCCCAGCATTTT TRBJ1-5 15 TRBV28 NA TRBD1
CASSLESGQPQHF TGTGCCAGCAGTCTCGAGTCCGGGCAGCCCCAGCATTTT TRBJ1-5 13 TRBV2 NA NA
CASSLADRGFNQPQHF TGTGCCAGCAGCTTAGCGGACAGGGGTTTCAATCAGCCCCAGCATTTT TRBJ1-5 16 TRBV7-8 NA TRBD1
CSATSGTGLFF TGCAGTGCTACCAGCGGGACTGGACTGTTTTTT TRBJ1-4 11 TRBV20-1 NA NA
CASSPDTDSYNEQFF TGTGCTAGCAGCCCGGACACAGACTCCTACAATGAGCAGTTCTTC TRBJ2-1 15 TRBV7-7 NA NA
CASAPLISSGRGYTQYF TGTGCCAGCGCCCCCCTCATCTCTAGCGGGAGAGGGTATACGCAGTATTTT TRBJ2-3 17 TRBV2 NA TRBD2
CASSSSGQETEAFF TGTGCCAGCAGTTCCTCGGGCCAAGAGACTGAAGCTTTCTTT TRBJ1-1 14 TRBV6-5 NA NA
CASSLTGGAETQYF TGTGCCAGCAGTCTCACAGGGGGGGCGGAGACCCAGTACTTC TRBJ2-5 14 TRBV6-5 NA NA
CASSLGQGVYQPQHF TGTGCCAGCTCACTGGGACAGGGGGTTTATCAGCCCCAGCATTTT TRBJ1-5 15 TRBV18 few TRBD1
CASSSGGPSGRMSYEQYF TGCGCCAGCAGCTCCGGAGGACCTAGCGGGAGGATGAGCTACGAGCAGTACTTC TRBJ2-7 18 TRBV5-1 NA TRBD2
CASSWDTSTDTQYF TGCGCCAGCAGCTGGGACACCAGCACAGATACGCAGTATTTT TRBJ2-3 14 TRBV5-1 NA NA
CASRDTSAYGYTF TGTGCCAGCAGGGACACTTCGGCCTATGGCTACACCTTC TRBJ1-2 13 TRBV2 NA NA
CASSVGWERYNEQFF TGTGCCAGCAGCGTAGGGTGGGAGCGTTACAATGAGCAGTTCTTC TRBJ2-1 15 TRBV9 NA NA
CASSSHRGSSSGANVLTF TGCGCCAGCAGCTCACACAGGGGGTCCAGCTCTGGGGCCAACGTCCTGACTTTC TRBJ2-6 18 TRBV5-1 few TRBD1
CASSERTAQNTEAFF TGTGCCAGCAGTGAGCGGACAGCCCAGAACACTGAAGCTTTCTTT TRBJ1-1 15 TRBV28 NA NA
CASSFRQENTEAFF TGTGCCAGCAGCTTCCGACAGGAGAACACTGAAGCTTTCTTT TRBJ1-1 14 TRBV5-4 NA NA
CASSRAGQAASGANVLTF TGTGCCAGCAGCCGGGCGGGTCAGGCGGCTTCTGGGGCCAACGTCCTGACTTTC TRBJ2-6 18 TRBV7-3 NA NA
CASSLLAQGSNYGYTF TGTGCCAGCAGTTTGCTGGCCCAGGGCTCTAACTATGGCTACACCTTC TRBJ1-2 16 TRBV28 NA NA
CASSLLLAGGGEQFF TGCGCCAGCAGCCTATTACTAGCGGGAGGAGGTGAGCAGTTCTTC TRBJ2-1 15 TRBV4-1 NA TRBD2
CASSPGFDGYEQYF TGCGCCAGCAGCCCAGGGTTTGACGGATACGAGCAGTACTTC TRBJ2-7 14 TRBV4-1 NA NA
CASSFSFSSTQYF TGTGCCAGCAGCTTCAGTTTTTCCAGTACGCAGTATTTT TRBJ2-3 13 TRBV7-3 NA NA
CASSWGGLADTDTQYF TGTGCCAGCAGCTGGGGGGGACTAGCGGACACAGATACGCAGTATTTT TRBJ2-3 16 TRBV5-4 NA TRBD2
CAWRGSGNNEQFF TGTGCCTGGAGGGGGTCAGGGAACAATGAGCAGTTCTTC TRBJ2-1 13 TRBV30 NA NA
CASSPAGGNYEQYF TGTGCCAGCTCACCGGCAGGAGGAAACTACGAGCAGTACTTC TRBJ2-7 14 TRBV18 NA NA
CASSWTSGGPYEQYF TGTGCCAGCAGTTGGACTAGCGGGGGACCCTACGAGCAGTACTTC TRBJ2-7 15 TRBV6-1 NA TRBD2
CASSPGVTPAEKLFF TGTGCCAGCAGCCCAGGGGTGACCCCGGCCGAAAAACTGTTTTTT TRBJ1-4 15 TRBV6-1 NA NA
CASSDRWEGSYEQYF TGTGCCAGCAGTGATAGGTGGGAGGGCTCCTACGAGCAGTACTTC TRBJ2-7 15 TRBV25-1 NA TRBD2
CASSVGSGTSYEQYF TGTGCCAGCAGTGTAGGTAGCGGGACCTCCTACGAGCAGTACTTC TRBJ2-7 15 TRBV6-1 once TRBD2
CASTKNTEAFF TGTGCCAGCACAAAGAACACTGAAGCTTTCTTT TRBJ1-1 11 TRBV28 NA NA
CASSWTGGFTGELFF TGTGCCAGCAGCTGGACAGGGGGCTTCACCGGGGAGCTGTTTTTT TRBJ2-2 15 TRBV7-2 NA TRBD1
CASSEASGVGNQPQHF TGTGCCAGCAGTGAAGCGTCGGGAGTCGGCAATCAGCCCCAGCATTTT TRBJ1-5 16 TRBV6-1 NA NA
CASSWRLMRGAVETQYF TGTGCCAGCAGCTGGCGCCTTATGCGGGGGGCGGTCGAGACCCAGTACTTC TRBJ2-5 17 TRBV5-5 NA TRBD2
CASSEGQGRYEQYF TGCGCCAGCAGCGAGGGACAGGGAAGGTACGAGCAGTACTTC TRBJ2-7 14 TRBV5-1 NA TRBD1
CASSHPGTSGYNEQFF TGTGCCAGCAGCCACCCCGGGACTAGCGGCTACAATGAGCAGTTCTTC TRBJ2-1 16 TRBV7-3 NA TRBD2
CASSPTGQETQYF TGTGCCAGCAGCCCGACTGGCCAAGAGACCCAGTACTTC TRBJ2-5 13 TRBV11-2 NA NA
CASSPPPAPDTQYF TGTGCCAGCTCACCACCCCCCGCGCCAGATACGCAGTATTTT TRBJ2-3 14 TRBV18 NA NA
CASSLVSGFNEQFF TGCGCCAGCAGCTTGGTATCAGGGTTTAATGAGCAGTTCTTC TRBJ2-1 14 TRBV5-1 NA NA
CASSLDGETQYF TGCGCCAGCAGCCTCGACGGGGAGACCCAGTACTTC TRBJ2-5 12 TRBV4-1 NA NA
CASSSRLAGLYEQYF TGTGCCAGCAGCTCACGACTAGCGGGATTGTACGAGCAGTACTTC TRBJ2-7 15 TRBV5-6 NA TRBD2
CASSIQAGAGYEQYF TGTGCCAGTAGTATTCAAGCGGGGGCGGGGTACGAGCAGTACTTC TRBJ2-7 15 TRBV19 NA TRBD2
CASSLEALADYQETQYF TGTGCCAGCAGCTTAGAGGCCCTAGCGGATTACCAAGAGACCCAGTACTTC TRBJ2-5 17 TRBV7-8 NA TRBD2
CSARVGEQYF TGCAGTGCTAGAGTCGGCGAGCAGTACTTC TRBJ2-7 10 TRBV20-1 NA NA
CASSPTVAHEQYF TGTGCCAGCAGCCCGACAGTCGCCCACGAGCAGTACTTC TRBJ2-7 13 TRBV9 NA NA
CASSGTGTDTQYF TGTGCCAGCAGCGGGACAGGGACAGATACGCAGTATTTT TRBJ2-3 13 TRBV25-1 NA TRBD1
CASSQERRENIQYF TGTGCCAGCAGCCAAGAAAGGAGAGAAAACATTCAGTACTTC TRBJ2-4 14 TRBV4-2 once NA
CASSTSSSGFPGDTQYF TGTGCCAGCAGCACTTCTTCTAGCGGCTTCCCGGGGGATACGCAGTATTTT TRBJ2-3 17 TRBV9 NA TRBD2
CASSVAYLGGGSGEQFF TGTGCCAGCAGCGTAGCATATCTGGGCGGCGGGAGTGGGGAGCAGTTCTTC TRBJ2-1 17 TRBV9 NA TRBD2